This T cell receptor (beta chain) was observed in a study of breast tumors, draining lymph nodes, adjacent tissues. Whole-study results and caveats: Luminal-like breast cancer showed significantly greater tumor-nontumor repertoire similarity than basal-like breast cancer did. The data were judged consistent with most tumor T cells coming from lymph node and expanding in tumor. Compared with lymph nodes, tumors were less diverse; compared with nontumor tissue, more.

TCRdb re-called the multiplex PCR reads through MiXCR, storing one row per CDR3 protein. The sample lists around 110,000 distinct CDR3 sequences; about 31% were seen once. This clonotype was counted at least ten times. The target antigen is unknown. CDR3 length equals 20 residues. The V gene lost 1 base and the J gene lost 1 base, with 26 bases spanning the gap. Germline-derived CDR1 and CDR2 are DFQATT and SNEGSKA (reference sequence). Breast cancer patients provided tissue from their axillary draining lymph nodes. Source material: axillary lymph node tissue. This chain uses TRBV20-1 with TRBJ2-4, with D perhaps assigned TRBD1 or TRBD2 (7 bases each). This receptor was taken from a female donor with breast cancer. Some clones in this sample may be carry-over from other donors' samples. The CDR3 nucleotides read TGCAGTGCTAGAGTGCCGGGACAGTCGGGTGGGGGGGCGGCCAAAAACATTCAGTACTTC. Translation gives CSARVPGQSGGGAAKNIQYF.